This T cell receptor beta chain was observed in a study of cytomegalovirus exposure and HLA in healthy donors (dated by TCRdb to the late 2010s). About the study as a whole: An earlier analysis of several hundred of the donors reported 276 Gb of sequence data and approximately 120 million unique TCR beta sequences obtained from 150 million to 200 million T cells. An early release covering 500 to 750 HLA-typed donors comprised roughly 300 gigabases of sequencing data and some 79 million unique TCR sequences. Of the 350 to 450 genotyped donors, over 65% fell in the genetic ancestry cluster associated with self-reported Caucasian donors. The study aimed to test whether signatures of past pathogen exposure could be identified by cataloging public T cell receptors. The study profiled the T cell repertoires of some 610 subjects by immunosequencing and related them to cytomegalovirus serostatus. Along with the approximately 700-subject first cohort, a separate validation cohort of over 90 different subjects was used. To predict cytomegalovirus infection status, the study brought together high-throughput TCR immunosequencing, statistical association of individual TCRs with disease status, and machine learning. A later analysis re-examined previously published TCR beta repertoires from 610 or so donors and added high-resolution HLA genotyping to investigate patterns of TCR occurrence. The later analysis used no new phenotypic data to find candidate immune exposures, relying instead on TCR beta sequences and their occurrence across donors. In an earlier analysis of 587 of the donors, high-throughput TCR beta sequencing was used to judge whether each TCR beta V gene segment behaved as functional or pseudogenic. Donor age, sex, ethnicity and CMV serostatus were collected together with the repertoire data. A later genetic analysis took genome-wide SNP genotypes for about 55% of the 666 donors and used that subset as a discovery cohort. All discovery cohort repertoires had been generated on a single sequencing platform. Class I and class II HLA loci were covered by the typing at four-digit resolution. The number of typed donors differed by locus: roughly 620-630 for A, B, C, DRB1 and DQB1; approximately 520 for DQA1; some 610 for DPA1; and around 490 for DPB1. About five DR-DQ haplotypes were handled as single units for association and clustering, since linkage in the cohort was strong. On average, roughly 240,000 unique TCR beta nucleotide sequences were sequenced per donor among fewer than 500 genotyped donors of the cohort, with roughly 18% of those sequences being non-productive. General findings and caveats noted by the study authors: Because the 87-base-pair reads could not distinguish some IMGT-functional V segments, including TRBV6-2 and TRBV6-3, those segments were excluded. Compared with the approximately 720-donor mean, donors in an Asian-associated ancestry cluster had fewer N-insertions in productive TCRs, according to a later genetic analysis. In a later analysis, more than 15,000 TCR beta sequences were associated with specific HLA alleles at a false discovery rate of 0.05. It was suggested by the authors that the approach could potentially be generalized to other disease states and immunological phenotypes. A few of the identified cytomegalovirus-associated TCR beta chains were confirmed in vitro to be specific for cytomegalovirus antigens. According to a later analysis, most CMV-associated TCR beta chains appeared to be HLA-restricted, and the HLA associations seemed to be driven largely by CMV exposure. A further reported finding was that TCR beta sequences accurately predicted the HLA-A and HLA-B alleles for most subjects in the first cohort. When HLA alleles, especially DR and DQ, strongly co-occurred, TCR associations were difficult to assign to individual alleles. V-gene and J-gene trimming of TCR beta chains was associated with a missense DCLRE1C variant in a later genetic analysis, and the association was replicated in an independent cohort. Compared with equally common non-associated chains, HLA-associated TCR beta chains in a later analysis were more clonally expanded and had lower generation probabilities. A later analysis reported that several top co-occurrence clusters appeared linked to parvovirus B19, influenza, CMV and Epstein-Barr virus. Correlated functional status among segregating V segments might reflect linkage disequilibrium, but an unknown experimental factor could not be ruled out. Presence/absence analyses assumed roughly uniform sequencing depth across donors, an assumption that may not hold. This cohort had only TCR beta chains sequenced, and the lack of alpha or paired-chain data limited which features could be detected. A later analysis found that TCR association rates varied across HLA loci, with DRB1 alleles showing the most associated TCRs and HLA-C alleles the fewest. The study gave a list of 150 to 200 TCR beta chains associated with cytomegalovirus. In an earlier analysis of about 600 of the donors, most TCR beta V segments appeared in productive rearrangements about 90% or about 30% of the time, broadly matching IMGT annotations. A cluster of highly shared sequence variants was judged likely to be a technical artifact of the sequencing pipeline. Because counts were too low, about 18 rarely observed V segments, including chromosome 9 orphons, were excluded from the earlier analysis of 500 to 700 of the donors. Across donors, most TCR sequences were observed very rarely, whereas some public TCRs were present in many individuals. Because HLA typing was unavailable for some donors at each locus, only the typed subset was used in association tests. Cytomegalovirus status was reported to be diagnosed by the classifier with high specificity and sensitivity in both the original and validation cohorts. CMV serostatus was the only immune exposure information available for the cohort.

This clone was counted a few times. Its binding antigen is unknown. No base qualities exist here, and no much larger clone lies one base off it. Libraries were prepared through the immunoSEQ multiplex PCR assay. The multiplex PCR relied on a mix of 60 forward primers for TCR Vbeta segments and 13 reverse primers for TCR Jbeta segments. Amplification of the CDR3 region of rearranged TCR beta genes was performed with a multiplex PCR assay on genomic DNA. The amplified TCR beta libraries were sequenced on the Illumina HiSeq System as 87-base-pair reads. Per the authors' processing: Across the 670 or so repertoires, a later analysis counted around 80 million unique TCR beta chains, around 11 million of which were shared by at least two donors. Raw reads were error-corrected and collapsed into unique sequences with a nearest-neighbor algorithm that merged closely related sequences to remove PCR and sequencing errors. To assign V, D and J gene segments, CDR3 sequences were aligned to IMGT reference sequences. For a sequence to be retained, a match of at least six nucleotides to both a V gene segment and a J gene segment was required. A rearrangement counted as productive if the CDR3 had no stop codons and remained in frame with V and J, and every other rearrangement counted as non-productive. Following IMGT convention, CDR3 was defined as the stretch from the second conserved V-encoded cysteine to the conserved J-encoded phenylalanine. The earlier analysis of about 590 of the donors excluded sequences that lacked an unambiguous match to a single V gene segment. In an earlier analysis of about 590 of the donors, a V segment was called functional when productive rearrangements were above 56.7%, and segregating when the standard deviation between donors exceeded 5%. A statistical classification framework was developed to diagnose cytomegalovirus status using the catalog of TCR beta chain sequences. In a later analysis, TCR nucleotide sequences were compared against IMGT/GENE-DB human TR gene sequences so that V and J genes could be assigned. A later analysis assigned CDR3 sequences and most-parsimonious VDJ recombination scenarios with the TCRdist pipeline. A later analysis defined each TCR beta chain by its CDR3 amino acid sequence plus V-gene family, and excluded reads lacking a unique V-gene family. To address suspected cross-contamination and a sequencing artifact, a later analysis removed under 600 highly shared, low-generation-probability nucleotide sequences. A later analysis calculated a clonal expansion index for each public chain from normalized within-repertoire ranks of inferred template counts. Generation probabilities in a later analysis came from a VDJ recombination model fitted to out-of-frame rearrangements, and those results were checked against IGoR. Hypergeometric tests were used in a later analysis to score TCR-TCR, TCR-HLA and TCR-CMV co-occurrence, with a repertoire-size bias correction applied to the TCR pairs. In a later analysis, false discovery rates were estimated by permuting HLA or CMV assignments 20 times. In a later analysis, co-occurring TCRs were grouped using DBSCAN, and TCRdist sequence similarity was added for clustering within HLA-allele-positive subsets. For co-occurrence clustering, repertoires with fewer than 30,000 or more than 120,000 public chains were excluded, along with roughly 5 repertoires with anomalous nucleotide sharing. TCRdb provides this immuneACCESS table in a form limited to in-frame rearrangements. Some clones are lacking; in checked studies, under half of them reflect an unresolved V gene, and why the rest are absent is not known. The V and J calls and clone size are taken from that table; D and trimming were inferred from the DNA. This sample comprises approximately 51,000 clones, around 82% of them detected only once. The ten largest make up approximately 2.5% of the sample.

The CDR3 contains 15 residues, cysteine and phenylalanine counted. CDR3 DNA is the only sequence kept; it has 45 bases, read in frame from the first base. The junction shows trimming of 6 bases on V and 0 bases on J, plus 15 bases between the germline ends. Via the germline V gene, CDR1 is MNHNS and CDR2 SASEGT. The cohort consisted of 600 to 700 healthy bone marrow donors. All cohort members were sampled while nominally healthy, although unrecorded immune exposures were likely present. The donor was CMV seropositive and belonged to the group of 250 to 350 seropositive cohort members. Each donor provided a peripheral blood sample, and peripheral blood mononuclear cells were used for TCR beta sequencing. The Qiagen DNeasy Blood Extraction Kit was used to extract genomic DNA from the blood cell samples.

The material sequenced was PBMCs. This sequence uses TRBV6-1 and TRBJ2-7; TRBD1 is possibly the D segment (6 matching bases). This TCR derives from a boy aged 10-17 years in good health and CMV-seropositive. For the CDR3, the sequence is CASRGHATSSYEQYF. The nucleotides read TGTGCCAGCAGGGGACACGCTACAAGCTCCTACGAGCAGTACTTC.